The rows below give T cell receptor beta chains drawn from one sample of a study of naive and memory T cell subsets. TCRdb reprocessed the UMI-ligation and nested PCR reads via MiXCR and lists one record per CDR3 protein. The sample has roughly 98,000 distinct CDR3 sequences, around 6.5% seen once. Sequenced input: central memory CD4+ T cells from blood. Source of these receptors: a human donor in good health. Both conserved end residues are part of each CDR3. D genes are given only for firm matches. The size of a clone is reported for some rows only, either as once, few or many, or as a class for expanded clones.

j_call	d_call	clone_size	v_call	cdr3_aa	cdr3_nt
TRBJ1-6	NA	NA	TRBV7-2	CASSLGRGRRVDSPLHF	TGTGCCAGCAGCTTAGGGCGAGGGAGGAGGGTTGATTCACCCCTCCACTTT
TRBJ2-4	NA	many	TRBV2	CASFGGNLKNIQYF	TGTGCCAGCTTTGGGGGAAACCTAAAAAACATTCAGTACTTC
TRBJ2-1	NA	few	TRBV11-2	CASSFDPGARGNEQFF	TGTGCCAGCAGCTTTGACCCGGGGGCGCGGGGTAATGAGCAGTTCTTC
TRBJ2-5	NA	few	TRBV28	CASSSPVASQETQYF	TGTGCCAGCAGTTCCCCCGTGGCAAGCCAAGAGACCCAGTACTTC
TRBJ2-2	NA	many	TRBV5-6	CASSQGPTGELFF	TGTGCCAGCAGCCAAGGACCCACCGGGGAGCTGTTTTTT
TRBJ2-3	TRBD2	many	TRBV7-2	CASSLAFSGGAADTQYF	TGTGCCAGCAGCTTAGCCTTCAGCGGGGGGGCCGCAGATACGCAGTATTTT
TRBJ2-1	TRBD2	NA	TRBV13	CASSLWTSGAYNEQFF	TGTGCCAGCAGCCTTTGGACTAGCGGTGCCTACAATGAGCAGTTCTTC
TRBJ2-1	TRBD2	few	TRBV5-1	CASSLLAGFPGGSYNEQFF	TGCGCCAGCAGCCTCCTAGCGGGGTTCCCTGGGGGATCCTACAATGAGCAGTTCTTC
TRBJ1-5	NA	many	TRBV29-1	CSVGERVNQPQHF	TGCAGCGTTGGAGAGAGGGTTAATCAGCCCCAGCATTTT
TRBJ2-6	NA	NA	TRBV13	CASRRGDGANVLTF	TGTGCCAGCAGGAGAGGGGATGGGGCCAACGTCCTGACTTTC
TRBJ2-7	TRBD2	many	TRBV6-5	CASGRRYEQYF	TGTGCGAGCGGGAGGCGATACGAGCAGTACTTC
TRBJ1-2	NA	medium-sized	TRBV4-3	CASSQSSYYGYTF	TGCGCCAGCAGCCAAAGCAGCTACTATGGCTACACCTTC
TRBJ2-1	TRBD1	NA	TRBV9	CASSFRGPGTGDEQFF	TGTGCCAGCAGCTTTCGGGGTCCCGGGACAGGGGATGAGCAGTTCTTC
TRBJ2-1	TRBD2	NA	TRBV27	CASSLRGSSREFF	TGTGCCAGCAGTTTGCGGGGGTCGAGTAGGGAGTTCTTC
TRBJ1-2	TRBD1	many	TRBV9	CASRGQGGSYTF	TGTGCCAGCAGAGGACAGGGAGGTTCCTACACCTTC
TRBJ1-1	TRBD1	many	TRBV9	CASSVVTGLHTEAFF	TGTGCCAGCAGCGTGGTGACAGGGCTCCACACTGAAGCTTTCTTT
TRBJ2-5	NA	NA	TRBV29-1	CSVGETQYF	TGCAGCGTGGGGGAGACCCAGTACTTC
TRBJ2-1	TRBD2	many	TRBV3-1	CASRGLAGGGDNEQFF	TGTGCCAGCAGAGGATTGGCGGGAGGGGGGGACAATGAGCAGTTCTTC
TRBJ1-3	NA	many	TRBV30	CAWTGSSGNTIYF	TGTGCCTGGACGGGGAGCTCTGGAAACACCATATATTTT
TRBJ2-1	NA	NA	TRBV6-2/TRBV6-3	CASIGGVEQFF	TGTGCCAGCATTGGGGGCGTTGAGCAGTTCTTC
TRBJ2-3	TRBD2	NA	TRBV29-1	CSVGLAASRDTQYF	TGCAGCGTCGGACTAGCGGCCTCCCGAGATACGCAGTATTTT
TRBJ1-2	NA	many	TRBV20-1	CSARLGDKGDYGYTF	TGCAGTGCTAGATTGGGAGATAAGGGGGACTATGGCTACACCTTC
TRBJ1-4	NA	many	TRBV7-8	CASSSRPDEKLFF	TGTGCCAGCAGCTCCCGACCTGATGAAAAACTGTTTTTT
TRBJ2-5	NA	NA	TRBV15	CATSRNMGGVRVHF	TGTGCCACCAGCAGAAACATGGGGGGCGTCCGAGTCCACTTC
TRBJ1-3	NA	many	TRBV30	CAWSVKGTLGNTIYF	TGTGCCTGGAGTGTAAAAGGGACACTCGGAAACACCATATATTTT
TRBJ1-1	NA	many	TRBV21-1	CASSSDRDDCGFF	TGTGCCAGCAGCAGCGACAGGGATGATTGTGGTTTCTTT
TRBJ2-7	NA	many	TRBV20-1	CSASSGRPPYEQYF	TGCAGTGCTAGTAGCGGCAGGCCTCCCTACGAGCAGTACTTC
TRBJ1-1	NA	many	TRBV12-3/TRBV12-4	CASTLRLIEGTEAFF	TGTGCCAGCACCCTAAGGCTAATCGAGGGGACTGAAGCTTTCTTT